The next 14 T cell receptor beta chains were all read from a single sample in a study of cytomegalovirus exposure and HLA in healthy donors. The PCR was carried out with 60 Vbeta primers and 13 Jbeta primers. TCRdb keeps only in-frame clones here, not all; method: immunoSEQ multiplex PCR. Of 130,000 to 150,000 clones listed, 65% to 80% are singletons. Material for sequencing was PBMCs. The receptors originated from a male donor in good health and CMV-seropositive.

The chain links TRBV15 to TRBJ2-2; no definite D call. The CDR3 consists of 15 residues. The germline V gene encodes CDR1 LNHNV and CDR2 YYDKDF (reference sequence). The V and J ends lost 0 bases and 7 bases respectively, with 12 bases between them. CDR3 loop: CATSRDRVVNGELFF. CDR3 in DNA: TGTGCCACCAGCAGAGATCGAGTAGTGAACGGGGAGCTGTTTTTT.

This clone was picked up a small number of times. The genes are TRBV27 and TRBJ1-1, with D perhaps TRBD1 (5 bases). The CDR3 consists of 13 residues. V lost 4 bases to trimming and J lost 4 bases, with 10 bases between them. The germline CDR1 and CDR2 sequences are MNHEY and SMNVEV (reference sequence). The CDR3 region is CASSYGGSTEAFF. The CDR3 coding sequence is TGTGCCAGCAGTTACGGGGGATCCACTGAAGCTTTCTTT.

V gene TRBV18 combines with J gene TRBJ2-3; D unresolved. Trimming removed 3 bases at V and 8 bases at J, with 18 bases between. Germline V gene data show CDR1 as KGHSH and CDR2 as LQKENI. The CDR3 spans 15 residues. The CDR3 spells CASSPPKVVARTQYF. The CDR3 coding sequence is TGTGCCAGCTCACCCCCTAAGGTGGTAGCACGTACGCAGTATTTT.

The chain is built from TRBV18 and TRBJ1-1; D remains unclear. Germline V gene data show CDR1 as KGHSH and CDR2 as LQKENI. V was pared by 3 bases and J by 0 bases, with 17 bases between. The CDR3 consists of 17 residues. The chain's CDR3 is CASSPEGGLLMNTEAFF. The DNA of the CDR3 is TGTGCCAGCTCACCGGAGGGAGGGCTCCTCATGAACACTGAAGCTTTCTTT.

V is TRBV28 and J is TRBJ1-5, with TRBD1 identical over 8 bases. V shed 4 bases and J 2 bases; nucleotides not matched to a gene: 4. Per the germline V gene, CDR1 is MDHEN and CDR2 is SYDVKM. The CDR3 sequence is 15 residues long. The CDR3 region is CASSSQGAGNQPQHF. Written as DNA, the CDR3 is TGTGCCAGCAGTTCTCAGGGGGCGGGCAATCAGCCCCAGCATTTT.

The rearrangement links TRBV11-2 to TRBJ2-7, with 8 bases aligning to TRBD2. Unmatched junction bases numbered 4, after V lost 2 bases and J lost 1 base. Germline V gene data show CDR1 as SGHAT and CDR2 as FQNNGV. The CDR3 is made up of 15 amino acids. The CDR3 coding sequence is TGTGCCAGCAGCTTATTAGCGGGAACATCCTACGAGCAGTACTTC. Amino acid sequence: CASSLLAGTSYEQYF.

The chain links TRBV25-1 to TRBJ1-2; 11 positions match TRBD1. Germline values: CDR1 MGHDK, CDR2 SYGVNS. Trimming took 8 bases from V and 8 from J; bases not matched to a gene: 4. The CDR3 sequence is 12 residues long. The CDR3 here is CASAGQGAGYTF. The CDR3 region has the DNA TGTGCCAGCGCTGGACAGGGGGCAGGCTACACCTTC.

In the case of this clone: Other DNA sequences in this specimen translate into the identical CDR3. The chain joins TRBV6-5 to TRBJ2-1; perhaps TRBD1 as D (5 bases). This CDR3 is built from 13 residues. Between the trimmed V and J ends, which lost 5 bases and 3 bases, there was a span of 8 bases. Germline V gene sequence: CDR1 MNHEY, CDR2 SVGAGI. CDR3 sequence reads: CASSVTDYNEQFF. The CDR3, as DNA: TGTGCCAGCAGTGTGACAGACTACAATGAGCAGTTCTTC.

V and J are TRBV13 and TRBJ2-1; 9 bases agree with TRBD2. Germline CDR1 reads PRHDT; CDR2 reads FYEKMQ (reference sequence). CDR3 size: 15 residues. The junction had 4 bases not matched to a gene; V was cut back by 0 bases and J by 7 bases. As DNA, the CDR3 is TGTGCCAGCAGCTTAGGCGCGGGAGGGCCTAATGAGCAGTTCTTC. Its translation is CASSLGAGGPNEQFF.

In DNA, the CDR3 is TGTGCCACCGGAGGAGAGTGGTCGAGCTCTGGGGCCAACGTCCTGACTTTC. Translation: CATGGEWSSSGANVLTF. V gene TRBV28 combines with J gene TRBJ2-6; D possibly corresponds to TRBD2 (5 bases). V lost 10 bases and J lost 0, with 19 bases in between. Germline loops: CDR1 MDHEN, CDR2 SYDVKM. The CDR3 extends over 17 amino acids.

This rearrangement joins TRBV21-1 to TRBJ1-5; the table's D call TRBD1 went unverified against the DNA. TRBV21-1 is designated a pseudogene. The CDR3 totals 17 residues. The CDR3 bases are TGTGCCAGCAGCTCCCAAAGCCGGACAGGGAAGAGGGCCCCCCAGCATTTT. This codes for CASSSQSRTGKRAPQHF.

The rearrangement uses TRBV29-1 and TRBJ1-3, with 7 positions matching TRBD1. The CDR3 is 13 amino acids. V was pared by 8 bases and J by 0 bases, with 4 bases of the junction left unmatched. Per germline, CDR1 SQVTM and CDR2 ANQGSEA. CDR3 in DNA: TGCAGCACCTGGGACAGCTCTGGAAACACCATATATTTT. This encodes CSTWDSSGNTIYF.

This clone was seen a handful of times. The rearrangement joins TRBV4-1 to TRBJ1-4; possibly TRBD1 for D (6 bases). Trimming took 1 base from V and 7 from J, leaving 25 bases between them. The CDR3 has 19 residues. CDR1 and CDR2 from the germline V gene are MGHRA and YSYEKL. The CDR3 DNA reads TGCGCCAGCAGCCAAGTTACCCAACGGGTCCGGGGGGCAGGTGAAAAACTGTTTTTT. It codes for CASSQVTQRVRGAGEKLFF.

The CDR3 region is CSASRLAGGLNEQFF. As DNA, the CDR3 is TGCAGCGCTTCCCGCCTAGCGGGGGGGCTTAATGAGCAGTTCTTC. The V and J genes are TRBV29-1 and TRBJ2-1, with 12 bases aligning to TRBD2. The germline CDR1 and CDR2 sequences are SQVTM and ANQGSEA. This CDR3 is 15 amino acids long. V shed 7 bases and J 7 bases; nucleotides not matched to a gene: 11.